The rows below give T cell receptor beta chains drawn from one sample of a study of blood T cell repertoires in COVID-19. Repertoires were generated with immunoSEQ multiplex PCR, while TCRdb's copy carries only in-frame clones and drops some. The table includes over 200,000 clones, approximately 85% detected once. The sequencing input was peripheral blood. The receptors come from a woman in her forties or fifties with active or convalescent COVID-19. CDR3s include the opening cysteine and the closing phenylalanine or tryptophan. D genes are given only for firm matches. Clone size is not always given. Where it is, it says once, few, many or a class for expanded clones.

V gene: TRBV7-2; clone size: .; D gene: TRBD2; J gene: TRBJ2-7; CDR3 DNA: TGTGCCAGCAGCTTAAAGGGACTAGCGGGAGCCCCCTACGAGCAGTACTTC; CDR3 protein: CASSLKGLAGAPYEQYF
V gene: TRBV5-1; clone size: .; D gene: .; J gene: TRBJ1-2; CDR3 DNA: TGCGCCAGCAGCGCCTCGACAGTTAACCTTAACTATGGCTACACCTTC; CDR3 protein: CASSASTVNLNYGYTF
V gene: TRBV11-2; clone size: .; D gene: .; J gene: TRBJ1-5; CDR3 DNA: TGTGCCAGCAGCTTGGGTGGCGGGGAAAATCAGCCCCAGCATTTT; CDR3 protein: CASSLGGGENQPQHF
V gene: TRBV7-2; clone size: .; D gene: .; J gene: TRBJ2-3; CDR3 DNA: TGTGCCAGCAGCTTCCAGGCCACAGATACGCAGTATTTT; CDR3 protein: CASSFQATDTQYF
V gene: TRBV5-1; clone size: .; D gene: .; J gene: TRBJ1-5; CDR3 DNA: TGCGCCAGCAGCTTGGACAGTTATAGCAATCAGCCCCAGCATTTT; CDR3 protein: CASSLDSYSNQPQHF
V gene: TRBV11-2; clone size: .; D gene: .; J gene: TRBJ2-7; CDR3 DNA: TGTGCCAGCAGCCTCCGACCAGAACAGGACGAGCAGTACTTC; CDR3 protein: CASSLRPEQDEQYF
V gene: TRBV7-3; clone size: .; D gene: TRBD2; J gene: TRBJ2-1; CDR3 DNA: TGTGCCAGCAGCCCGAGCGGGACGGGCGGTGAGCAGTTCTTC; CDR3 protein: CASSPSGTGGEQFF
V gene: TRBV18; clone size: .; D gene: TRBD1; J gene: TRBJ2-5; CDR3 DNA: TGTGCCAGCTCACGCGGACAGGGTCGACAAGAGACCCAGTACTTC; CDR3 protein: CASSRGQGRQETQYF
V gene: TRBV6-5; clone size: .; D gene: .; J gene: TRBJ1-3; CDR3 DNA: TGTGCCAGCAGTTACGGAGGGTTAGGAAACACCATATATTTT; CDR3 protein: CASSYGGLGNTIYF
V gene: TRBV29-1; clone size: .; D gene: TRBD1; J gene: TRBJ1-2; CDR3 DNA: TGCAGCGTTGAGGGGACAGGAGTCTATGGCTACACCTTC; CDR3 protein: CSVEGTGVYGYTF
V gene: TRBV5-6; clone size: .; D gene: .; J gene: TRBJ1-2; CDR3 DNA: TGTGCCAGCAGCTTGGCTCCAGGGAATGACTATGGCTACACCTTC; CDR3 protein: CASSLAPGNDYGYTF
V gene: TRBV12-5; clone size: few; D gene: TRBD1; J gene: TRBJ1-2; CDR3 DNA: TGTGCTAGTGGTTCGAACAGGGGTGGCTACACCTTC; CDR3 protein: CASGSNRGGYTF
V gene: TRBV18; clone size: .; D gene: .; J gene: TRBJ1-1; CDR3 DNA: TGTGCCAGCTCACCACAACCGGACAGTTCGGCGGGTCCGGCTTTCTTT; CDR3 protein: CASSPQPDSSAGPAFF
V gene: TRBV28; clone size: .; D gene: .; J gene: TRBJ2-1; CDR3 DNA: TGTGCCAGCAGTTCGAACAGGGCCAGCTCCTACAATGAGCAGTTCTTC; CDR3 protein: CASSSNRASSYNEQFF